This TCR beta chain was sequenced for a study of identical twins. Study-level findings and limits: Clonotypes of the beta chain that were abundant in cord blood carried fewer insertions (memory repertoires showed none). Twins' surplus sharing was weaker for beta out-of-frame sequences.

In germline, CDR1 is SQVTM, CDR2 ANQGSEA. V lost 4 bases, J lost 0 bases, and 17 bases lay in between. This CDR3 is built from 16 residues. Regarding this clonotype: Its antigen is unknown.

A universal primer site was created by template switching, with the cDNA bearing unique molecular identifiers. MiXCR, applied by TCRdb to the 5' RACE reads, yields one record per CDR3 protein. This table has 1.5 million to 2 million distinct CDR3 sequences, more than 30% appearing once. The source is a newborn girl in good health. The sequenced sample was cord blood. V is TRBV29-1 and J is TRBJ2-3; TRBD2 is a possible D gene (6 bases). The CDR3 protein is CSVGWGVGLSTDTQYF. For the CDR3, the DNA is TGCAGCGTTGGATGGGGGGTAGGACTTAGCACAGATACGCAGTATTTT.